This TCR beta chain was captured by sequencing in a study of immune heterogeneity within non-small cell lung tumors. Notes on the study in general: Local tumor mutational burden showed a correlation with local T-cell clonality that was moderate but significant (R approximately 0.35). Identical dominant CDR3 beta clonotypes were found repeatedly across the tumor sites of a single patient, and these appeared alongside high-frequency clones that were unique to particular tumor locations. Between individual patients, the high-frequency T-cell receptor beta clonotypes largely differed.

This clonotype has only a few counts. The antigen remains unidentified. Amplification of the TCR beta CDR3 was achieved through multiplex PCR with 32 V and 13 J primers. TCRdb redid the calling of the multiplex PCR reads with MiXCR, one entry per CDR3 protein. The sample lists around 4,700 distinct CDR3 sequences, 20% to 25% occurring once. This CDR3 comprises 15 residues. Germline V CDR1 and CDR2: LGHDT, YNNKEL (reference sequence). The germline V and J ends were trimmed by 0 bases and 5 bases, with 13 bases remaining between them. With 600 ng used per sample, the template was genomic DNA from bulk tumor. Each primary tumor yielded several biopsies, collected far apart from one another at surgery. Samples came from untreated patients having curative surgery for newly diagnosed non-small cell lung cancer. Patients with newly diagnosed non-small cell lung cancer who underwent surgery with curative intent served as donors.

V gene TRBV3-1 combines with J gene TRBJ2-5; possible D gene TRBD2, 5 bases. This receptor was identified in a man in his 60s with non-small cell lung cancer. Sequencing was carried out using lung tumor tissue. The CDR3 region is CASSQDKTTGETQYF. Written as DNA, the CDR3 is TGTGCCAGCAGCCAAGATAAGACTACCGGGGAGACCCAGTACTTC.